What follows describes a single T cell receptor (beta chain). V was clipped by 4 bases and J by 6 bases, with 14 bases between them. CDR1 and CDR2 (germline): LNHDA, SQIVND (reference sequence). This CDR3 has 14 amino acids. This sample stems from a study of blood T cell repertoires in COVID-19. Study-wide context: Specimens from acute and convalescent COVID-19 originated in the United States, Italy and Spain. PBMCs, B-cell-depleted T cells, or T cells provided the cDNA or gDNA that made up the material.

Authors' data handling: Estimated nucleated cell counts came from reference gene primer amplification. Clones were sequenced by immunoSEQ multiplex PCR, and TCRdb holds only the in-frame ones, with some missing. V and J calls and clone size are given by that table; D and trimming were obtained from the DNA. The sample lists approximately 140,000 clones, roughly 90% occurring once. The chain has TRBV19 and TRBJ2-3; a weak D match, TRBD1 (5 bases). This TCR came from a human donor in a cohort sampled during active COVID-19. Sequenced material: peripheral blood. The CDR3 region is CASSTRMAGDTQYF. The CDR3 DNA reads TGTGCCAGTAGTACCCGGATGGCAGGGGATACGCAGTATTTT. Combining the CDR3 with reference TRBV19 and TRBJ2-3 gives the whole variable domain DGGITQSPKYLFRKEGQNVTLSCEQNLNHDAMYWYRQDPGQGLRLIYYSQIVNDFQKGDIAEGYSVSREKKESFPLTVTSAQKNPTAFYLCASSTRMAGDTQYFGPGTRLTVL.